This T cell receptor (beta chain) was documented in a study of vaccination and CD4 T cells after COVID-19. Cultured CD4+ T-cell DNA underwent Oncomine TCR Beta short-read sequencing. Using the QIAamp micro DNA kit, genomic DNA was extracted from the CD4+ T cells that had been cultured. TCRdb re-analysed the PCR reads in MiXCR, keeping a single row per CDR3 protein. Counted here are 10,000 to 15,000 distinct CDR3 sequences, roughly 72% occurring once; the ten biggest clones make up about 7.5%. The V end was cut by 5 bases, the J end by 10 bases, with 17 bases between. In germline, CDR1 is MGHDK, CDR2 SYGVNS. The CDR3 is 13 amino acids. By share of the sample, this clonotype is medium-sized. Its antigen is not identified. Overall study results and limits: Among reactive clones from convalescent patients, a median 86.3% appeared only post-vaccination.

Documented treatment: roughly ten-day PBMC culture with coronavirus spike peptide pools or control peptides (ViraFEST assay). ViraFEST grew antigen-specific T cells using peptide pools, then sequenced TCRs. Sequencing was performed on CD4+ T cells from blood, cultured in vitro, taken after SARS-CoV-2 vaccination. The V call is TRBV25-1, the J call TRBJ1-2; D unclear. The sequence was collected from a human donor who received a COVID-19 vaccine. DNA of the CDR3: TGTGCCAGCAGTTACCGAACACTCCGGGCCTACACCTTC. Amino acid sequence: CASSYRTLRAYTF.